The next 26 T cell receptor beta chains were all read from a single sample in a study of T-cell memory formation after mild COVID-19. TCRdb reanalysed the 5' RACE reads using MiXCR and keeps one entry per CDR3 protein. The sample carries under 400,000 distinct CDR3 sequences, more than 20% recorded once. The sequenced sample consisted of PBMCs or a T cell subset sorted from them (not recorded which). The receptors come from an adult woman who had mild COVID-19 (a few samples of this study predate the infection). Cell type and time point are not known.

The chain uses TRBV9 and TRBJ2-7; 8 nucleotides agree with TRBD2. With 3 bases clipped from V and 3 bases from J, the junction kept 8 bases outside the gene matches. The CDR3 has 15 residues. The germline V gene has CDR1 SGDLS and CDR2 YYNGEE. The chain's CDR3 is CASSEGGAGVYEQYF. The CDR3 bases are TGTGCCAGCAGCGAAGGGGGAGCGGGAGTCTACGAGCAGTACTTC.

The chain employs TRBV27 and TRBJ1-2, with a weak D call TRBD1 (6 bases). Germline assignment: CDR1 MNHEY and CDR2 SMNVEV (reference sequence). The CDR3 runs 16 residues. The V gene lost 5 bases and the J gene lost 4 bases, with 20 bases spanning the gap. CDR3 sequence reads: CASSHDPRGRGYGYTF. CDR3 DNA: TGTGCCAGCAGTCACGACCCCCGAGGCAGGGGCTATGGCTACACCTTC.

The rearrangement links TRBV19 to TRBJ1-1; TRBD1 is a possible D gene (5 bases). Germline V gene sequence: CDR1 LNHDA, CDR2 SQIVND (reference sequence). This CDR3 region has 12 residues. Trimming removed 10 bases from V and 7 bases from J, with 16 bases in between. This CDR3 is CATSGAFGEAFF. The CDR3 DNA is TGTGCCACAAGCGGGGCGTTTGGTGAAGCTTTCTTT.

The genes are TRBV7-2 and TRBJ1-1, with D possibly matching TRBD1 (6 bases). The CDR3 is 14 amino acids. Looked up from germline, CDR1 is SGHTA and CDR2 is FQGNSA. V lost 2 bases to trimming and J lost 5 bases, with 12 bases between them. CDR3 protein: CASSLQAGVTEAFF. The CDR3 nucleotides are TGTGCCAGCAGCTTACAGGCAGGGGTGACTGAAGCTTTCTTT.

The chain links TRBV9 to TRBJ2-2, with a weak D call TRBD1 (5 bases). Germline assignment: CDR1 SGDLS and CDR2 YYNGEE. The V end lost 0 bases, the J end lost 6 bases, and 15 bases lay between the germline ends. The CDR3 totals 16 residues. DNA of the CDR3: TGTGCCAGCAGCGTAGAGGGGCAGTCGGTCGCCGGGGAGCTGTTTTTT. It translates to CASSVEGQSVAGELFF.

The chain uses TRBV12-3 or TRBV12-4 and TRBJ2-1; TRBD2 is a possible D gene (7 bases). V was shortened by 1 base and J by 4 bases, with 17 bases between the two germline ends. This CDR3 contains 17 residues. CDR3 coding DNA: TGTGCCAGCAGTTTAGTAAGGGGGGGGCTACTTTACAATGAGCAGTTCTTC. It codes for CASSLVRGGLLYNEQFF.

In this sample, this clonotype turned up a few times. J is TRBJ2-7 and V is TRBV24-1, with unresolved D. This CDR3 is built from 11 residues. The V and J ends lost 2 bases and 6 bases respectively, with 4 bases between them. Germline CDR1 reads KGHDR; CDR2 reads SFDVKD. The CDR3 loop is CATSDSREQYF. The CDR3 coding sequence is TGTGCCACCAGTGATTCCCGCGAGCAGTACTTC.

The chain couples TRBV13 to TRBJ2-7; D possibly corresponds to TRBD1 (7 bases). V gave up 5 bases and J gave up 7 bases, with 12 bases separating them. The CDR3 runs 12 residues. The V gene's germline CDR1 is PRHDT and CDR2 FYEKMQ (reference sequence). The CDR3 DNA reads TGTGCCAGCAGCATACAGGGGAGGGAGCAGTACTTC. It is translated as CASSIQGREQYF.

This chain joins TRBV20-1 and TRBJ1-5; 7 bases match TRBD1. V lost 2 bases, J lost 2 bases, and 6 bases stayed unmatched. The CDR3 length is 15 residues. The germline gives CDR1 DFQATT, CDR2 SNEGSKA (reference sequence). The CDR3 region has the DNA TGCAGTGCTAGAAACAGGGGTCGTGGCAATCAGCCCCAGCATTTT. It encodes CSARNRGRGNQPQHF.

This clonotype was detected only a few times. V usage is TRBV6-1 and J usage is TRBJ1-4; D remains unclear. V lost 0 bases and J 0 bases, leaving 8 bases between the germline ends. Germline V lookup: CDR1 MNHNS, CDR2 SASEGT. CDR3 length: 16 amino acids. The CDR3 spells CASSEARKATNEKLFF. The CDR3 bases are TGTGCCAGCAGTGAAGCGCGAAAGGCAACTAATGAAAAACTGTTTTTT.

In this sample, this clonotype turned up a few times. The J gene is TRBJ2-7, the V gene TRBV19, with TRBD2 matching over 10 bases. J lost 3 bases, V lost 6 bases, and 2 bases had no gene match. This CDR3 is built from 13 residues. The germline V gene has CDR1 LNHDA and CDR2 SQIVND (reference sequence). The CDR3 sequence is CASRGLADYEQYF. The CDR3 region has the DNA TGTGCCAGTAGAGGACTAGCGGACTACGAGCAGTACTTC.

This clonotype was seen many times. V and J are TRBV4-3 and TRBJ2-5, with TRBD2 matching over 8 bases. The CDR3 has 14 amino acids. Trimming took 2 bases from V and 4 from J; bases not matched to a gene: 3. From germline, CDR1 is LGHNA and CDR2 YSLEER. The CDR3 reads CASSQRTSGETQYF. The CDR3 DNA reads TGCGCCAGCAGCCAAAGAACTAGCGGAGAGACCCAGTACTTC.

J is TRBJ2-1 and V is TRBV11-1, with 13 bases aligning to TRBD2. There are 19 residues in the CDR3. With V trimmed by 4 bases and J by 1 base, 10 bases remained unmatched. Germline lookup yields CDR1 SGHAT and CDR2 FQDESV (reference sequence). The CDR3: CASSSGLAGVKRSYNEQFF. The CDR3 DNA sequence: TGTGCCAGCAGCTCAGGACTAGCGGGAGTCAAAAGGTCCTACAATGAGCAGTTCTTC.

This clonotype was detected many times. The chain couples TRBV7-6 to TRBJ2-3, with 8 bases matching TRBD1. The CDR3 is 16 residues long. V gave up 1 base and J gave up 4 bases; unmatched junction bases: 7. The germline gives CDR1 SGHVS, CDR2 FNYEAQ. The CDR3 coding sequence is TGTGCCAGCAGCTTAGTGTCCAGGGGGCAATCAGATACGCAGTATTTT. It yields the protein CASSLVSRGQSDTQYF.

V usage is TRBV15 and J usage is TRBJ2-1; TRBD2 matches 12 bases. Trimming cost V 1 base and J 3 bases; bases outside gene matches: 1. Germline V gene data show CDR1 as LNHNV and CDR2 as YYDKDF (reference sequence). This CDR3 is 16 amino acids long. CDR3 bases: TGTGCCACCAGCAGAGCACTAGCGGGGGGCTACAATGAGCAGTTCTTC. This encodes CATSRALAGGYNEQFF.

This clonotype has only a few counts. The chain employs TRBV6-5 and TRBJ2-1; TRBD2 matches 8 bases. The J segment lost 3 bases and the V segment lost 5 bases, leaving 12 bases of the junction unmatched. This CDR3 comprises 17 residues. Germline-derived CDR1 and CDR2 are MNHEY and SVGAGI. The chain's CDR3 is CASSPAGVAGYYNEQFF. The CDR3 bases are TGTGCCAGCAGTCCCGCCGGGGTAGCGGGATACTACAATGAGCAGTTCTTC.

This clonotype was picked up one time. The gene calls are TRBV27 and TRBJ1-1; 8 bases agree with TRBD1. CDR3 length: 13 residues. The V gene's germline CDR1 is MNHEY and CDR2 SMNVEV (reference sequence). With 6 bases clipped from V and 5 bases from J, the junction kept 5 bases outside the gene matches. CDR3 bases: TGTGCCAGCAGCCCTCAGGGGGCAACTGAAGCTTTCTTT. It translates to CASSPQGATEAFF.

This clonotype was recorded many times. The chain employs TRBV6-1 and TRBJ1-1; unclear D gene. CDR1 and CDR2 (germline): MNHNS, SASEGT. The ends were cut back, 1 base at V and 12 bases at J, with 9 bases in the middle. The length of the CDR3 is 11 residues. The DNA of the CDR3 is TGTGCCAGCAGTGAAGGTGTCTGGACTTTCTTT. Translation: CASSEGVWTFF.

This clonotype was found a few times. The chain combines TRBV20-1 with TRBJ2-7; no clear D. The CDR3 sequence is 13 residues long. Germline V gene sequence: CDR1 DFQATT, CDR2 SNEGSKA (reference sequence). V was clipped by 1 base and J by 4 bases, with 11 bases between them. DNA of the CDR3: TGCAGTGCTAGAGGTTGGGCAGATTACGAGCAGTACTTC. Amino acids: CSARGWADYEQYF.

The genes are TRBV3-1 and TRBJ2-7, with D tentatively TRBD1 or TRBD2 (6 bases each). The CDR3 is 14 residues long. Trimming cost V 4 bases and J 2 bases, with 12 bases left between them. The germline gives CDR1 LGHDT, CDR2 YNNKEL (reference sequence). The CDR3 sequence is CASSLARGPYEQYF. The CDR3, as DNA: TGTGCCAGCAGCCTCGCCCGGGGGCCCTACGAGCAGTACTTC.

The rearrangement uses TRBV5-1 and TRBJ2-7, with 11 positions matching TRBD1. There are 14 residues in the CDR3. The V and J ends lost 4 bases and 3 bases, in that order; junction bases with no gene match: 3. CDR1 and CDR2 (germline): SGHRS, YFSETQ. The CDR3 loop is CASSTGQGGYEQYF. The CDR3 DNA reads TGCGCCAGCAGCACGGGACAGGGGGGCTACGAGCAGTACTTC.

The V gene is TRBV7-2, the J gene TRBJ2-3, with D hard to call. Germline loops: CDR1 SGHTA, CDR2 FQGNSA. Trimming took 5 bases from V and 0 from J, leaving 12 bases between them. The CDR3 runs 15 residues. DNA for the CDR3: TGTGCCAGCAGCCCCGAACCCCTAAGCACAGATACGCAGTATTTT. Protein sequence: CASSPEPLSTDTQYF.

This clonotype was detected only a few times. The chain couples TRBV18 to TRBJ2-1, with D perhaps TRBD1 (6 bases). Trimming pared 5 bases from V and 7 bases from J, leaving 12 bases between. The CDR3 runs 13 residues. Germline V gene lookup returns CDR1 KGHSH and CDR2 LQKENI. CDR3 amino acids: CASSSFQGNEQFF. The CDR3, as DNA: TGTGCCAGCTCATCGTTTCAGGGGAATGAGCAGTTCTTC.

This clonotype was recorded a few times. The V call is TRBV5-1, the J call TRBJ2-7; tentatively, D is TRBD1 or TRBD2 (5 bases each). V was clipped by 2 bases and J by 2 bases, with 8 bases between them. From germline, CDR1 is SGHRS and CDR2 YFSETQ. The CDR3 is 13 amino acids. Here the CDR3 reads CASSFRDPYEQYF. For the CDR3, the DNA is TGCGCCAGCAGCTTCCGGGACCCCTACGAGCAGTACTTC.

CDR3 protein: CASSSPPGGLSSGANVLTF. In DNA form, the CDR3 reads TGTGCCAGCAGTTCCCCCCCTGGCGGGCTAAGCTCTGGGGCCAACGTCCTGACTTTC. This chain uses TRBV6-2 or TRBV6-3 with TRBJ2-6; maybe TRBD2 (5 bases). Trimming cost V 4 bases and J 0 bases, with 19 bases left between them. From germline, CDR1 is MNHEY and CDR2 SVGEGT. The CDR3 length is 19 residues.

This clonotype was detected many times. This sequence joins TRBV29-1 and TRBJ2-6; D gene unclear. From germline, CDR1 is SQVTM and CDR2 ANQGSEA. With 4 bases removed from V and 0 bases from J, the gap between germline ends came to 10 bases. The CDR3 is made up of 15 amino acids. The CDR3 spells CSVVLGNSGANVLTF. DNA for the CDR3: TGCAGCGTTGTCCTTGGGAACTCTGGGGCCAACGTCCTGACTTTC.